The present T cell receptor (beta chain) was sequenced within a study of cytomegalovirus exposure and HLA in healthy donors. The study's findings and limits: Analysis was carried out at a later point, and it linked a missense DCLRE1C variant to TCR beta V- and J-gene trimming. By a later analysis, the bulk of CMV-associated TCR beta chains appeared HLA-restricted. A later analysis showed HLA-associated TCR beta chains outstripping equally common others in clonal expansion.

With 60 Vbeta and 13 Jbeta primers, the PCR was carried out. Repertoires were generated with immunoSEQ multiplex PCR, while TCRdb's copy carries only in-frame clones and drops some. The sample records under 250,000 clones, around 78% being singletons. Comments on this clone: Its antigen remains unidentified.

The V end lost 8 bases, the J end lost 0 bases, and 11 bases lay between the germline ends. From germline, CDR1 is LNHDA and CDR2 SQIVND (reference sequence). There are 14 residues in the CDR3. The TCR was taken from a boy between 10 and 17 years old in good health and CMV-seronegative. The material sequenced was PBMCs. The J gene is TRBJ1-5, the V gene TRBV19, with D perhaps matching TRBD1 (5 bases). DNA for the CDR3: TGTGCCAGTGGCGGGGGGTATAGCAATCAGCCCCAGCATTTT. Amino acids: CASGGGYSNQPQHF.